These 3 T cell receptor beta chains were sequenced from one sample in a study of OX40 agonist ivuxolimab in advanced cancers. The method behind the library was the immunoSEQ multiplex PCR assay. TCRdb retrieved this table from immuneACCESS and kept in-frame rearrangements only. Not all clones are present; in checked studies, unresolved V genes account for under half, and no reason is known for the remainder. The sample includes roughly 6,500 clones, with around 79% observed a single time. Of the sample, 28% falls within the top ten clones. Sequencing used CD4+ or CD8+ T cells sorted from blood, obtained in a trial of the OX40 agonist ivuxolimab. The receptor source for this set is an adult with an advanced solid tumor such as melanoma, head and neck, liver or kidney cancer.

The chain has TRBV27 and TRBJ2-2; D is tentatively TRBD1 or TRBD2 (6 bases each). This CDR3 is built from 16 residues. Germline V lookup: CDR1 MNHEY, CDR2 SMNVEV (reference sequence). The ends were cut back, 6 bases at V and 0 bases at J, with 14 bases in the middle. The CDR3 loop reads CASSPPRGANTGELFF. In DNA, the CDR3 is TGTGCCAGCAGCCCCCCGAGGGGGGCGAACACCGGGGAGCTGTTTTTT.

The CDR3 loop is CASGGGSYGYTF. CDR3 DNA sequence: TGTGCCAGTGGAGGGGGCAGCTATGGCTACACCTTC. This chain connects TRBV19 to TRBJ1-2; 7 bases map to TRBD1. This CDR3 is 12 amino acids long. J gave up 4 bases and V 8 bases, and 4 bases lay outside the gene matches. Germline lookup yields CDR1 LNHDA and CDR2 SQIVND (reference sequence).

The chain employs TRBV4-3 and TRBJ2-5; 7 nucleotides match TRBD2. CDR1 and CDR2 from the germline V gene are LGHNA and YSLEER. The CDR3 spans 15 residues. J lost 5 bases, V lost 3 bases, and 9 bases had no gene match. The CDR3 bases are TGCGCCAGCAGCCACACGGGGGGAAGTATGGAGACCCAGTACTTC. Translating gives CASSHTGGSMETQYF.